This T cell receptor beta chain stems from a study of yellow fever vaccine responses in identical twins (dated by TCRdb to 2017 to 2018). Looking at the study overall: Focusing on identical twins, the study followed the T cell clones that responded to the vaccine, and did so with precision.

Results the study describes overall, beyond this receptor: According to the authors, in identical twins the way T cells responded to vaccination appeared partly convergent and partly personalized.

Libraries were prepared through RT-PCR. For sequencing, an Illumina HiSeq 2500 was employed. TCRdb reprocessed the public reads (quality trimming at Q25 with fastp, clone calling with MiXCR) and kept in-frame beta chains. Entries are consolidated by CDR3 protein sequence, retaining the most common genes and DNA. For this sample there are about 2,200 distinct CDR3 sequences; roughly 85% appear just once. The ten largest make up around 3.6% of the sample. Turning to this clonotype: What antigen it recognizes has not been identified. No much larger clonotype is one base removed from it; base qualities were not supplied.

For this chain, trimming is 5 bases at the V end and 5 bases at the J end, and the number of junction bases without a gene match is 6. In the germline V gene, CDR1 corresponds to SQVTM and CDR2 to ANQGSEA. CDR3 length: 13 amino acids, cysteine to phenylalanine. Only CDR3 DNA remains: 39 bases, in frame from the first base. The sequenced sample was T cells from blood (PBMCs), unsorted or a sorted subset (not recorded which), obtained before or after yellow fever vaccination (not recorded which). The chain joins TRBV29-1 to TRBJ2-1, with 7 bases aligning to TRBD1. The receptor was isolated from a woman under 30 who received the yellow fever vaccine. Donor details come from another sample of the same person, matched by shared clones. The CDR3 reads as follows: CSVSSQGDNEQFF. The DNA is TGCAGCGTTTCCTCCCAGGGGGACAATGAGCAGTTCTTC.